This T cell receptor (beta chain) emerged from a study of blood T cell repertoires in COVID-19 (TCRdb year 2020). Study-level background: Samples covering the acute and convalescent phases of COVID-19 were provided by collaborators in the United States, Italy and Spain. Samples were obtained from the ongoing ImmuneRACE study (first 160 participants) and from over 1,000 subjects provided by 6 global collaborators. The repertoires were released in a freely available public database meant as a resource for research on the immune response to SARS-CoV-2. Where available, HLA class I and class II types were taken from metadata supplied by the sample provider and were not determined by assay-based typing. The sample metadata nearly always contained a de-identified subject ID, COVID-19 status, age in years and sex. The prospective study material was composed of cDNA or gDNA derived from T cells, B-cell-depleted T cells, or PBMCs. The dataset comprised deeply sampled blood TCRbeta repertoires from subjects exposed to, actively infected with, or recovered from COVID-19. The research as a whole found: The quantity of clinical and demographic metadata differed by source and by participant and was supplied without curation.

As regards this clone: The antigen this receptor binds is unknown. Qualities for individual bases were not recorded, and no much larger clone is one base off.

The germline V gene supplies CDR1 SGHTA and CDR2 FQGTGA. The CDR3 spans 15 residues, from the cysteine through the phenylalanine. Solely the CDR3 DNA is kept, with 45 bases framed from the first base. Deletion took 2 bases off V and 3 bases off J, with a span of 10 bases between the germline ends. TCRbeta CDR3 regions were amplified from genomic DNA by means of the immunoSEQ Assay, a bias-controlled multiplex PCR. The source study handled its data this way. The number of nucleated cells in each sample was estimated from the amplification of reference gene primers within the assay. Sequence reads were collapsed and filtered to measure the absolute abundance of every unique TCRbeta CDR3 rearrangement. For each sample, productive Simpson clonality was calculated as the square root of Simpson's diversity index across productive rearrangements. TCRdb mirrors the immuneACCESS table, restricted to in-frame sequences. Some clones are absent from its copies; in checked studies, under half trace to an unresolved V gene, and the reason for the others is unknown. The D gene and trimming were derived from the DNA, and the V and J assignments and clone size from that table. The sample table contains about 34,000 clones; only one count was recorded for 70% to 80% of them. The ten largest clones take up roughly 7% of the sample.

Collaborating institutions collected whole blood in K2EDTA tubes following their own protocols. For TCRbeta analysis, collaborator samples were shipped as frozen whole blood, as isolated PBMCs, or as DNA extracted from either sample type. This TCR came from a woman aged 55-70 years with acute or convalescent COVID-19. Input material: peripheral blood. The chain couples TRBV7-3 to TRBJ2-2; a tentative D match to TRBD2 spans 6 bases. The nucleotide sequence reads as follows: TGTGCCAGCAGCTTAGGACCGGGGGACACCGGGGAGCTGTTTTTT. This encodes CASSLGPGDTGELFF.